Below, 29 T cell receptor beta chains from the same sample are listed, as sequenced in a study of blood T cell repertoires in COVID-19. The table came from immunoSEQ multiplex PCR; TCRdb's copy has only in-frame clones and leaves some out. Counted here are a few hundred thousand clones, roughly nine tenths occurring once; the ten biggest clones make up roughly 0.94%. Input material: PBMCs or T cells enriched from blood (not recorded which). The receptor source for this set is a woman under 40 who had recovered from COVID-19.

This CDR3 reads CASSQDLALGAQAFF. The CDR3 DNA sequence: TGTGCCAGCAGCCAAGATCTCGCTTTAGGGGCTCAAGCTTTCTTT. V is TRBV14 and J is TRBJ1-1; D perhaps matches TRBD1 (5 bases). The CDR3 contains 15 residues. The germline V gene has CDR1 SGHDN and CDR2 FVKESK. Trimming shortened V by 0 bases and J by 9 bases, and 17 bases separated the two germline ends.

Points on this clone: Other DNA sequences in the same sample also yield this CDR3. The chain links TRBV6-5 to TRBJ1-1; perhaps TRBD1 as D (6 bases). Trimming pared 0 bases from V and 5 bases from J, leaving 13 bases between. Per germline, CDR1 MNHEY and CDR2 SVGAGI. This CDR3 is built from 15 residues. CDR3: CASSYSRGRGTEAFF. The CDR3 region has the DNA TGTGCCAGCAGTTACTCGCGGGGGCGCGGGACTGAAGCTTTCTTT.

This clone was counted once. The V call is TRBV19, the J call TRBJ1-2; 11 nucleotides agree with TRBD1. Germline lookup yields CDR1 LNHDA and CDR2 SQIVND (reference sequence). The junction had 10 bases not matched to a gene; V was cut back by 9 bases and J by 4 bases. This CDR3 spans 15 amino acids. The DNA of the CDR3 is TGTGCCAGCCACACCGGGACAGGGGGACTCTATGGCTACACCTTC. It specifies CASHTGTGGLYGYTF.

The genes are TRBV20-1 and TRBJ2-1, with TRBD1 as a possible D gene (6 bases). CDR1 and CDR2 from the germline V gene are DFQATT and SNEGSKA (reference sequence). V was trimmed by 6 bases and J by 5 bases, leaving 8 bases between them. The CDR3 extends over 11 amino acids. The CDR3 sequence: CSARGDNEQFF. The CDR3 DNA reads TGCAGTGCCAGGGGCGACAATGAGCAGTTCTTC.

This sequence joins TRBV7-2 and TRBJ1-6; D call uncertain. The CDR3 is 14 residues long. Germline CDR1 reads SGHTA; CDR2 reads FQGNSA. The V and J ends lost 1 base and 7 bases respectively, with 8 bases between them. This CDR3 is CASSLDWANSPLHF. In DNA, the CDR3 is TGTGCCAGCAGCTTAGACTGGGCGAATTCACCCCTCCACTTT.

The CDR3: CASSYMGGTEAFF. The CDR3 region has the DNA TGTGCCAGCAGCTACATGGGGGGGACTGAAGCTTTCTTT. V and J are TRBV14 and TRBJ1-1, with TRBD1 as a possible D gene (5 bases). The CDR3 runs 13 residues. CDR1 is SGHDN and CDR2 is FVKESK in the germline V gene. V was trimmed by 5 bases and J by 5 bases, leaving 12 bases between them.

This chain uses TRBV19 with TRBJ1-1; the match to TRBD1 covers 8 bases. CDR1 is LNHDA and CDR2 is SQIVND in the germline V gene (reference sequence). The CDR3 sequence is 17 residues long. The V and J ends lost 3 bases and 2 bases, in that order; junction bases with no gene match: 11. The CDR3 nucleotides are TGTGCCAGTAGTATGGACTGGACAGGGTTGGCCAACACTGAAGCTTTCTTT. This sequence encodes CASSMDWTGLANTEAFF.

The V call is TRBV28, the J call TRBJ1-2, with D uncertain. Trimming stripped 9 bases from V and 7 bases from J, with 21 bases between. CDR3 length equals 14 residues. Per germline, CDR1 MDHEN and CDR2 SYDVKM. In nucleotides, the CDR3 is TGTGCCAGTAATCTTTATGAGGGTTCTTTTGGCTACACCTTC. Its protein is CASNLYEGSFGYTF.

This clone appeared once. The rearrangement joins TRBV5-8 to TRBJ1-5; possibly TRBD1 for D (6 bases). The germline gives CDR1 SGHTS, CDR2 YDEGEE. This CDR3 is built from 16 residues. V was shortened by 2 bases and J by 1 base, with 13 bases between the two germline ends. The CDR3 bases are TGTGCCAGCAGCTTTCAGGGGAGTGGCAGCAATCAGCCCCAGCATTTT. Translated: CASSFQGSGSNQPQHF. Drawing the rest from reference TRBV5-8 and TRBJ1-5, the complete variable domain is EAGVTQSPTHLIKTRGQQATLRCSPISGHTSVYWYQQALGLGLQFLLWYDEGEERNRGNFPPRFSGRQFPNYSSELNVNALELEDSALYLCASSFQGSGSNQPQHFGDGTRLSIL.

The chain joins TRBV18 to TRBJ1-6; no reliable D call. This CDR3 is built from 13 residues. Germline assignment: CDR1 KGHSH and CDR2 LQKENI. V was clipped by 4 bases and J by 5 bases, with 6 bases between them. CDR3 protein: CASSQGDNSPLHF. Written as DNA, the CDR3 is TGTGCCAGCTCACAGGGAGATAATTCACCCCTCCACTTT.

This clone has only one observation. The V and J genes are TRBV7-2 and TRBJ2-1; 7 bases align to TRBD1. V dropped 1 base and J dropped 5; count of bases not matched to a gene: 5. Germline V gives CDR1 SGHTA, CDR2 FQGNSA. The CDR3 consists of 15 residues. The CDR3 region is CASSLGAGGHNEQFF. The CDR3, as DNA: TGTGCCAGCAGCTTAGGGGCAGGGGGTCACAATGAGCAGTTCTTC.

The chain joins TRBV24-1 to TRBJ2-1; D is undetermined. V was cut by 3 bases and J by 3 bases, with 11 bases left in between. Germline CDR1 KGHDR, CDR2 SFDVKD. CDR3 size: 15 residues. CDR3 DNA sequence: TGTGCCACCAGTGATACTACGAACCTCTACAATGAGCAGTTCTTC. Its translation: CATSDTTNLYNEQFF.

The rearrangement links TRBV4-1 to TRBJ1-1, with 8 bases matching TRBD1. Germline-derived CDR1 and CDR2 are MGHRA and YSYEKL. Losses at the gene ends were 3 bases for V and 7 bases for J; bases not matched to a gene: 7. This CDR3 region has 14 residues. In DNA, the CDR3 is TGCGCCAGCAGCCATACGCAGGGGGCGGATGAAGCTTTCTTT. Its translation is CASSHTQGADEAFF.

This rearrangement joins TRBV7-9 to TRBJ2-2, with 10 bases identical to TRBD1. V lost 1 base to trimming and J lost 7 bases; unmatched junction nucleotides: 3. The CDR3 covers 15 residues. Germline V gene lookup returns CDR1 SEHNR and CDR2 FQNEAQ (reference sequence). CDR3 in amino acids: CASSLGGQGIGELFF. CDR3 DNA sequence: TGTGCCAGCAGCTTAGGGGGACAGGGGATCGGGGAGCTGTTTTTT.

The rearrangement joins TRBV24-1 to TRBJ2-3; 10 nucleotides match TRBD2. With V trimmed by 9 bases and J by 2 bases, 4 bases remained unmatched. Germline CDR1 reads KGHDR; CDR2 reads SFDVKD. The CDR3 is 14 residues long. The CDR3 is CATASGGLTDTQYF. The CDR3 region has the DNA TGTGCCACCGCTAGCGGGGGACTCACAGATACGCAGTATTTT.

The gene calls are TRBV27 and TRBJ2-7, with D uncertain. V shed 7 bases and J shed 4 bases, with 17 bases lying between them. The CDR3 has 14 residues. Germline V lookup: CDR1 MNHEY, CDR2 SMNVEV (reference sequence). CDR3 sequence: CASTLTAAGYEQYF. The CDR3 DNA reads TGTGCCAGCACCCTGACGGCAGCCGGGTACGAGCAGTACTTC.

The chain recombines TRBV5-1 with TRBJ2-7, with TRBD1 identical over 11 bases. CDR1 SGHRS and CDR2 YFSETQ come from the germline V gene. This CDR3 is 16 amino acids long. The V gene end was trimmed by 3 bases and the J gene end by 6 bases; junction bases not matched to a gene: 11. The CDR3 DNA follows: TGCGCCAGCAGCTCAATTTCCGGGACAGGGGGGTCCGAGCAGTACTTC. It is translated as CASSSISGTGGSEQYF.

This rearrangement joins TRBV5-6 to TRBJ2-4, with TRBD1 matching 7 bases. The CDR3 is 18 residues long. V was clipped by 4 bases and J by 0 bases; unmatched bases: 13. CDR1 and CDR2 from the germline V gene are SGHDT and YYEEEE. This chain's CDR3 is CASSRRDSWALAKNIQYF. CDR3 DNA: TGTGCCAGCAGCCGCCGGGACAGCTGGGCACTAGCCAAAAACATTCAGTACTTC.

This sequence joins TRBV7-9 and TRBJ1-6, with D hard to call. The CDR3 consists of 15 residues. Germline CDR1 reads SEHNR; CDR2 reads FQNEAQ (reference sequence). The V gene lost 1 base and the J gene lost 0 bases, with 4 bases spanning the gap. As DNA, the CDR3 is TGTGCCAGCAGCTTAGAGAGCTCCTATAATTCACCCCTCCACTTT. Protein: CASSLESSYNSPLHF.

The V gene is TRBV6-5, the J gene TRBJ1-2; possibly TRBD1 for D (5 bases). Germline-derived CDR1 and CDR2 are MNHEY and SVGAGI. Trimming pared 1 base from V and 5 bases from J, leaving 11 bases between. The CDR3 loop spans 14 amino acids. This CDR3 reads CASSYFGAGYGYTF. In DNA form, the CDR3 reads TGTGCCAGCAGTTACTTCGGGGCGGGGTATGGCTACACCTTC.

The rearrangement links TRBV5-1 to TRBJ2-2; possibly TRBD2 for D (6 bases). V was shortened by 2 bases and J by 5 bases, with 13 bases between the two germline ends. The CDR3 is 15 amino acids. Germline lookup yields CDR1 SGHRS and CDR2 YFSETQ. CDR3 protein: CASSFGTLTTGELFF. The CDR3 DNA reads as TGCGCCAGCAGCTTCGGGACTCTCACTACCGGGGAGCTGTTTTTT.

The CDR3 DNA reads TGCGCCAGCAGCCAAGATGGAGCTAGCGGGGCATTCAATGAGCAGTTCTTC. Protein sequence: CASSQDGASGAFNEQFF. The chain recombines TRBV4-1 with TRBJ2-1; 9 bases are a match to TRBD2. J gave up 6 bases and V 0 bases, and 9 bases lay outside the gene matches. The CDR3 is 17 amino acids. Germline V gives CDR1 MGHRA, CDR2 YSYEKL.

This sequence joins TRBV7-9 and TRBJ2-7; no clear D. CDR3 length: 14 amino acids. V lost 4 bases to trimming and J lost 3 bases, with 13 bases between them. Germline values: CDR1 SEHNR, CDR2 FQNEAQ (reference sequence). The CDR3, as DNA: TGTGCCAGCAGCTCCCCCGCCAGGATCTACGAGCAGTACTTC. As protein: CASSSPARIYEQYF. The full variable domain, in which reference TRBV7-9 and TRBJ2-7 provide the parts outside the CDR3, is DTGVSQNPRHKITKRGQNVTFRCDPISEHNRLYWYRQTLGQGPEFLTYFQNEAQLEKSRLLSDRFSAERPKGSFSTLEIQRTEQGDSAMYLCASSSPARIYEQYFGPGTRLTVT.

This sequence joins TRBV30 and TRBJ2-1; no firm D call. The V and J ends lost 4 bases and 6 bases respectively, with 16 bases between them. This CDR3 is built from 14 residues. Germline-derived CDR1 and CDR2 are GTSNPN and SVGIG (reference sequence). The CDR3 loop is CAWILRGLANEQFF. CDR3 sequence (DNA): TGTGCCTGGATCTTACGAGGTCTGGCCAATGAGCAGTTCTTC.

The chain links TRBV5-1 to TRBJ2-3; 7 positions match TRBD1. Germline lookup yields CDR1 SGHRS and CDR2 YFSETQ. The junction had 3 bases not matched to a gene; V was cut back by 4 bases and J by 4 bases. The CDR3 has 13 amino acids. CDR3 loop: CASSAQGSDTQYF. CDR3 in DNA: TGCGCCAGCAGCGCACAGGGGTCAGATACGCAGTATTTT.

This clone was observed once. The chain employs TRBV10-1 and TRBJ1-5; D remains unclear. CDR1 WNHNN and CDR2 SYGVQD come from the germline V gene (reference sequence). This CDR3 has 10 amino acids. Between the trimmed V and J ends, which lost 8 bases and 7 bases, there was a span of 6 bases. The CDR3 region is CASLGQPQHF. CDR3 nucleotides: TGCGCCAGCCTAGGCCAGCCCCAGCATTTT.

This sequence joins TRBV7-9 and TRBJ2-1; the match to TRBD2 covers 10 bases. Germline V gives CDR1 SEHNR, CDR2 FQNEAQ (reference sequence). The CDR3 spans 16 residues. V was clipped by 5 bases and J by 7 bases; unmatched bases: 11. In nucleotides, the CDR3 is TGTGCCAGCAGCCAGAAAAGCGGGGGGGCCGAAAATGAGCAGTTCTTC. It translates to CASSQKSGGAENEQFF.

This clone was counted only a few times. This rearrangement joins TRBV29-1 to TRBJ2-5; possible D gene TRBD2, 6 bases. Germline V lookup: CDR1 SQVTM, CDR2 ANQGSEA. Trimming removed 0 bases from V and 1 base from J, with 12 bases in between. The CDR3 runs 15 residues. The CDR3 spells CSVEDWEARQETQYF. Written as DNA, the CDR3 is TGCAGCGTTGAAGATTGGGAGGCCCGCCAAGAGACCCAGTACTTC.

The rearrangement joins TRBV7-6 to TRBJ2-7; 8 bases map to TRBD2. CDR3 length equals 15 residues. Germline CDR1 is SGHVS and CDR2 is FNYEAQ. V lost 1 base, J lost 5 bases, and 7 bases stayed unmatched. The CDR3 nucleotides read TGTGCCAGCAGCTTAGGTCCCGGGGGGGCGAACGAGCAGTACTTC. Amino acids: CASSLGPGGANEQYF. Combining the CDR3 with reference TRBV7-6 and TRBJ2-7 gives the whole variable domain GAGVSQSPRYKVTKRGQDVALRCDPISGHVSLYWYRQALGQGPEFLTYFNYEAQQDKSGLPNDRFSAERPEGSISTLTIQRTEQRDSAMYRCASSLGPGGANEQYFGPGTRLTVT.